The next 13 T cell receptor beta chains were all read from a single sample in a study of blood T cell repertoires in COVID-19. Assay: immunoSEQ multiplex PCR; the TCRdb copy retains only in-frame clones and omits some. Of a few hundred thousand clones in the sample, roughly 90% are singletons; the top ten hold 2.2%. Sequenced sample: peripheral blood. All receptors derive from a woman aged 50 to 60 with acute or convalescent COVID-19.

The V call is TRBV14, the J call TRBJ1-4; D remains ambiguous. CDR3 length: 14 amino acids. Germline-derived CDR1 and CDR2 are SGHDN and FVKESK. V was trimmed by 6 bases and J by 3 bases, leaving 11 bases between them. This chain's CDR3 is CASSILQPNEKLFF. CDR3 bases: TGTGCCAGCAGTATCTTACAGCCTAATGAAAAACTGTTTTTT.

V gene TRBV2 combines with J gene TRBJ2-3; TRBD2 is a possible D gene (6 bases). V lost 7 bases to trimming and J lost 0 bases, with 14 bases between them. This CDR3 contains 15 residues. Per germline, CDR1 SNHLY and CDR2 FYNNEI. CDR3 sequence (DNA): TGTGCCAGCACCTGGGGGGTGGGAAGCACAGATACGCAGTATTTT. Residues: CASTWGVGSTDTQYF.

The V and J genes are TRBV6-4 and TRBJ2-1, with 8 bases matching TRBD2. This CDR3 spans 17 amino acids. Germline V gene data show CDR1 as MRHNA and CDR2 as SNTAGT. V shed 0 bases and J 3 bases; nucleotides not matched to a gene: 7. For the CDR3, the DNA is TGTGCCAGCAGTGACTCGCCGCGGGGGGCTTTCTACAATGAGCAGTTCTTC. Translation gives CASSDSPRGAFYNEQFF.

The rearrangement links TRBV7-2 to TRBJ2-1; 8 bases agree with TRBD2. The CDR3 has 16 amino acids. Trimming took 4 bases from V and 4 from J; bases not matched to a gene: 9. CDR1 and CDR2 from the germline V gene are SGHTA and FQGNSA. CDR3 nucleotides: TGTGCCAGCAGCTCCTCAGCGGGGGCTACGTACAATGAGCAGTTCTTC. Its translation is CASSSSAGATYNEQFF.

The chain has TRBV6-2 or TRBV6-3 and TRBJ2-2; 11 bases agree with TRBD2. This CDR3 has 17 residues. CDR1 and CDR2 (germline): MNHEY, SVGEGT. Unmatched junction bases numbered 3, after V lost 3 bases and J lost 0 bases. CDR3 sequence: CASSYSTSGTNTGELFF. The CDR3 bases are TGTGCCAGCAGTTATTCGACTAGCGGGACGAACACCGGGGAGCTGTTTTTT.

The J gene is TRBJ2-2, the V gene TRBV10-3; 11 bases agree with TRBD1. Unmatched junction bases numbered 6, after V lost 3 bases and J lost 0 bases. CDR1 ENHRY and CDR2 SYGVKD come from the germline V gene. This CDR3 is 18 amino acids long. CDR3 coding DNA: TGTGCCATCAGTGACTCCGGGACAGGGGGAGCGAACACCGGGGAGCTGTTTTTT. As protein: CAISDSGTGGANTGELFF.

This clone was recorded once. The gene calls are TRBV30 and TRBJ2-7; 7 bases are a match to TRBD2. The germline CDR1 and CDR2 sequences are GTSNPN and SVGIG (reference sequence). The V segment lost 0 bases and the J segment 7 bases; nucleotides outside the gene matches: 9. This CDR3 spans 14 amino acids. The CDR3 protein is CAWSVGAGVGEQYF. CDR3 DNA sequence: TGTGCCTGGAGTGTTGGGGCGGGAGTCGGTGAGCAGTACTTC.

V and J are TRBV5-1 and TRBJ1-2, with 7 bases fitting TRBD1. CDR1 and CDR2 from the germline V gene are SGHRS and YFSETQ. CDR3 size: 14 residues. J lost 5 bases, V lost 5 bases, and 9 bases had no gene match. The CDR3 reads CASRRDSLGYGYTF. CDR3 nucleotide sequence: TGCGCCAGCAGGCGGGACAGCCTGGGGTATGGCTACACCTTC.

This chain links TRBV29-1 with TRBJ2-1; weak D call: TRBD2 (6 bases). Trimming cost V 8 bases and J 9 bases, with 23 bases left between them. CDR3 length: 14 residues. CDR1 and CDR2 (germline): SQVTM, ANQGSEA. CDR3: CSSTKTSGGSEQFF. CDR3 sequence (DNA): TGCAGCTCAACGAAAACTAGTGGGGGGAGTGAGCAGTTCTTC.

The chain employs TRBV21-1 and TRBJ2-7; the table names TRBD2, a call not compared with the DNA. TRBV21-1 is recorded as a pseudogene. The length of the CDR3 is 14 residues. CDR3 sequence reads: CASSELAGLNEQYF. Here the CDR3 DNA reads TGTGCCAGCAGCGAACTAGCGGGGTTAAACGAGCAGTACTTC.

The rearrangement uses TRBV19 and TRBJ2-1, with 11 bases lining up with TRBD2. CDR1 is LNHDA, CDR2 SQIVND, per germline (reference sequence). V dropped 0 bases and J dropped 4; count of bases not matched to a gene: 2. There are 16 residues in the CDR3. In nucleotides, the CDR3 is TGTGCCAGTAGTATAGATCGGACTAGCGGGTACAATGAGCAGTTCTTC. It specifies CASSIDRTSGYNEQFF.

This clone was found once. The chain is built from TRBV13 and TRBJ2-5, with a possible D match to TRBD1 (6 bases). The CDR3 has 14 amino acids. The V gene lost 5 bases and the J gene lost 2 bases, with 12 bases spanning the gap. From germline, CDR1 is PRHDT and CDR2 FYEKMQ (reference sequence). The CDR3 sequence: CASSEQGYQETQYF. CDR3 coding DNA: TGTGCCAGCAGCGAACAGGGTTATCAAGAGACCCAGTACTTC.

The chain carries TRBV11-3 and TRBJ1-3; TRBD1 matches 8 bases. The CDR3 is 15 residues long. The germline gives CDR1 SGHNT, CDR2 YENEEA. With V trimmed by 6 bases and J by 4 bases, 8 bases remained unmatched. The CDR3 region is CASRSTGVRGNTIYF. CDR3 sequence (DNA): TGTGCCAGCAGGTCGACAGGGGTCCGGGGAAACACCATATATTTT.